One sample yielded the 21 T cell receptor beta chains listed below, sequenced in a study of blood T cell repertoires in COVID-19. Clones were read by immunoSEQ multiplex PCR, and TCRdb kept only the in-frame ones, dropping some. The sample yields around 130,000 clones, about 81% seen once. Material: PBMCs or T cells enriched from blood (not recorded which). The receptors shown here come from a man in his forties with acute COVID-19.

CDR3: CASSGEHNYGYTF. CDR3 sequence (DNA): TGCGCCAGCTCAGGGGAACACAACTATGGCTACACCTTC. The chain has TRBV5-1 and TRBJ1-2; tentative D call: TRBD1 (6 bases). Germline CDR1 reads SGHRS; CDR2 reads YFSETQ. Trimming took 7 bases from V and 2 from J, leaving 12 bases between them. The CDR3 extends over 13 amino acids.

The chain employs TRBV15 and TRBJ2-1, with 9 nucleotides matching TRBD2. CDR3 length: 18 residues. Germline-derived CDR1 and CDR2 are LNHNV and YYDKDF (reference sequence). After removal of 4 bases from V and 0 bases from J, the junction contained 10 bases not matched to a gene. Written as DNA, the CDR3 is TGTGCCACCAGCACCCCCGGGAGCGGGGGGAGCTCCTACAATGAGCAGTTCTTC. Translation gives CATSTPGSGGSSYNEQFF.

CDR3 bases: TGTGCCAGCGGGGGAACGGGAGGGCCGGACACCGGGGAGCTGTTTTTT. Translating gives CASGGTGGPDTGELFF. The J gene is TRBJ2-2, the V gene TRBV9, with 8 bases fitting TRBD2. After removal of 7 bases from V and 3 bases from J, the junction contained 11 bases not matched to a gene. The germline gives CDR1 SGDLS, CDR2 YYNGEE. The CDR3 is made up of 16 amino acids.

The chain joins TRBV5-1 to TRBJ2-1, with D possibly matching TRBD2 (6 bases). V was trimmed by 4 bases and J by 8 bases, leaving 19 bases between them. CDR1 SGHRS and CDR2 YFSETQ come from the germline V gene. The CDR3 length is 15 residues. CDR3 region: CASSPRGKPGDEQFF. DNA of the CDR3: TGCGCCAGCAGCCCCCGCGGCAAGCCGGGGGATGAGCAGTTCTTC.

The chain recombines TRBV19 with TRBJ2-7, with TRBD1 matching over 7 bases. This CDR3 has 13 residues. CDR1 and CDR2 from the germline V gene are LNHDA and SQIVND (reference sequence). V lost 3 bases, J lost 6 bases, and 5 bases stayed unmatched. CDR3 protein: CASSMNPGGEQYF. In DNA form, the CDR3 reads TGTGCCAGTAGTATGAATCCAGGGGGCGAGCAGTACTTC.

DNA for the CDR3: TGTGCCAGCAGTTACTCCTCGACAGGAAACTATGGCTACACCTTC. Translated: CASSYSSTGNYGYTF. This chain uses TRBV6-2 or TRBV6-3 with TRBJ1-2; weak D call: TRBD1 (6 bases). V was cut by 0 bases and J by 2 bases, with 10 bases left in between. The CDR3 covers 15 residues. Germline values: CDR1 MNHEY, CDR2 SVGEGT.

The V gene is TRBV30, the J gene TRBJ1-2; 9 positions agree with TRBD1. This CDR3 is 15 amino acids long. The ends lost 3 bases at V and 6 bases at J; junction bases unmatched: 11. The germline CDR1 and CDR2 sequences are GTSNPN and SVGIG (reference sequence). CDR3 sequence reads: CAWRVWDRALNGYTF. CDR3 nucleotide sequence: TGTGCCTGGAGGGTGTGGGACAGGGCGCTGAATGGCTACACCTTC.

CDR3 coding DNA: TGTGCCAGCAGTCGGAGCTCCTACGAGCAGTACTTC. Amino acid sequence: CASSRSSYEQYF. The genes are TRBV12-3 or TRBV12-4 and TRBJ2-7; no clear D gene. The V and J ends lost 5 bases and 0 bases respectively, with 5 bases between them. CDR3 size: 12 residues.

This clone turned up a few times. CDR3 nucleotide sequence: TGTGCCAGCGCTTCCGGCCCTGAGGCGGGCTACACCTTC. Protein product: CASASGPEAGYTF. The chain combines TRBV18 with TRBJ1-2; D is uncertain. This CDR3 spans 13 amino acids. V dropped 8 bases and J dropped 8 bases, with 18 bases sitting between them. Germline CDR1 reads KGHSH; CDR2 reads LQKENI.

DNA for the CDR3: TGTGCCAGCAGCTGGGGGGTGGACACTGAAGCTTTCTTT. Encoded protein: CASSWGVDTEAFF. V is TRBV7-9 and J is TRBJ1-1; D possibly corresponds to TRBD1 (5 bases). The V gene's germline CDR1 is SEHNR and CDR2 FQNEAQ (reference sequence). With 4 bases removed from V and 3 bases from J, the gap between germline ends came to 9 bases. The CDR3 covers 13 residues.

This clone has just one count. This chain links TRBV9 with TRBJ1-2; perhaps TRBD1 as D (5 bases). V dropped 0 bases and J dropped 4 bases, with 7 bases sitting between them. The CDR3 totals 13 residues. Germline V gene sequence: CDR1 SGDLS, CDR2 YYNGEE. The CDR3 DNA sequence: TGTGCCAGCAGCGTAGTCGGGGGCTATGGCTACACCTTC. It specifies CASSVVGGYGYTF.

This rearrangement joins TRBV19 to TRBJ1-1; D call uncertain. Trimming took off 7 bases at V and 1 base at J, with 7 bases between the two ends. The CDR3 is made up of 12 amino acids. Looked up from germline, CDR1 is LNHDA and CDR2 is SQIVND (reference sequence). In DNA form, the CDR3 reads TGTGCCAGTAAGAACACGAACACTGAAGCTTTCTTT. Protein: CASKNTNTEAFF.

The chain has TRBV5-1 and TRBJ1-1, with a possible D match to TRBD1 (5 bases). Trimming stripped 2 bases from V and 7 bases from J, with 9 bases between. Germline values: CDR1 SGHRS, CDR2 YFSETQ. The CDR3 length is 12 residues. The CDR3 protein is CASSFTGIEAFF. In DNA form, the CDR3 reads TGCGCCAGCAGCTTTACAGGTATTGAAGCTTTCTTT.

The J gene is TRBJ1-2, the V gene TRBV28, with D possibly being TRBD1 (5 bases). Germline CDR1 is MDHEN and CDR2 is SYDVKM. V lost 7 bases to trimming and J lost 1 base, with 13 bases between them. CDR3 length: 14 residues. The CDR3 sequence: CASTSFRGNYGYTF. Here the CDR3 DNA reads TGTGCCAGCACCTCTTTTAGGGGTAACTATGGCTACACCTTC.

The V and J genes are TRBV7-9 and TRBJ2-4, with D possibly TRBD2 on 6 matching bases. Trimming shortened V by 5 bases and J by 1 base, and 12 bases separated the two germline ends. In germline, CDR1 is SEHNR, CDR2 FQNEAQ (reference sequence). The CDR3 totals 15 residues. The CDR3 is CASSLLRGAKNIQYF. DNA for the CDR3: TGTGCCAGCAGCCTCTTACGGGGGGCCAAAAACATTCAGTACTTC.

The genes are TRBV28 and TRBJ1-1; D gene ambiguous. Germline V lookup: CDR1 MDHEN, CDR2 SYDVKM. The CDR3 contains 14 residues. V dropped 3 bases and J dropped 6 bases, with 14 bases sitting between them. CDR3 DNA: TGTGCCAGCAGTTTGCAGACATTTTGGTCTGAAGCTTTCTTT. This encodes CASSLQTFWSEAFF.

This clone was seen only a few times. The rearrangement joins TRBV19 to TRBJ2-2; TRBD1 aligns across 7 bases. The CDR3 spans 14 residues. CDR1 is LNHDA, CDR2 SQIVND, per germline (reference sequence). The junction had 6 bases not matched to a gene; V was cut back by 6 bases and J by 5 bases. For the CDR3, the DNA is TGTGCCAGTAGAAGGACAGGAAATACCGGGGAGCTGTTTTTT. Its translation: CASRRTGNTGELFF.

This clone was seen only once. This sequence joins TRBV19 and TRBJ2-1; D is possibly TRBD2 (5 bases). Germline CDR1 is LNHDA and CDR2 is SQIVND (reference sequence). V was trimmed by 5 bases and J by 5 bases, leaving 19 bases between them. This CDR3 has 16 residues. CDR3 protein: CASSPPRASRNNEQFF. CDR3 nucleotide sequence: TGTGCCAGTAGTCCCCCCCGGGCTAGCCGTAACAATGAGCAGTTCTTC.

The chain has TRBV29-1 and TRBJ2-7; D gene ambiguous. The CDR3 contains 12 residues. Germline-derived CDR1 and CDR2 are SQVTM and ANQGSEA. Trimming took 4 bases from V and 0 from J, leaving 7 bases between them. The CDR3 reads CSVADSSYEQYF. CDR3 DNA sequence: TGCAGCGTTGCCGACTCCTCCTACGAGCAGTACTTC.

CDR3 sequence reads: CAISLTGSNQPQHF. The CDR3 nucleotides read TGTGCCATCAGTCTGACAGGGAGCAATCAGCCCCAGCATTTT. The genes are TRBV10-3 and TRBJ1-5; TRBD1 matches at 7 bases. CDR1 ENHRY and CDR2 SYGVKD come from the germline V gene. V trimming: 5 bases; J trimming: 1 base; junction bases outside the gene matches: 2. CDR3 length: 14 amino acids.

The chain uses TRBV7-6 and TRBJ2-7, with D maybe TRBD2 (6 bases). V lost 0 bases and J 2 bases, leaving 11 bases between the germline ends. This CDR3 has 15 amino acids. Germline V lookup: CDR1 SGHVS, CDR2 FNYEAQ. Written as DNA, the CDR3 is TGTGCCAGCAGCTTAGCGGCGGGGATGACCTACGAGCAGTACTTC. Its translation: CASSLAAGMTYEQYF.